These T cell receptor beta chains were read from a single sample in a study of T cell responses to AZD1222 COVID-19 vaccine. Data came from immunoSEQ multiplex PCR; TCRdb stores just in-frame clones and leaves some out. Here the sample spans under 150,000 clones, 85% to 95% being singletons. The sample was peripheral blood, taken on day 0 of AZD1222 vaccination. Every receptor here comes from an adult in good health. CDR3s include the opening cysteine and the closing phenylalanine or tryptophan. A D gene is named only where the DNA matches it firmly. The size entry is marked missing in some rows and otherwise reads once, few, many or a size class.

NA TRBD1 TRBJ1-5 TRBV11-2 CASSRQGLVHQPQHF TGTGCCAGCAGCAGACAGGGCTTAGTACATCAGCCCCAGCATTTT
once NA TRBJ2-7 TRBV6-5 CASSITGSAEQYF TGTGCCAGCAGTATAACAGGGTCCGCCGAGCAGTACTTC
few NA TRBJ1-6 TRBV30 CAWSDGSTLPNSPLHF TGTGCCTGGAGTGATGGCAGTACTCTCCCAAATTCACCCCTCCACTTT
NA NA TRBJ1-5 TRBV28 CASSSPVGARSSWPQHF TGTGCCAGCAGTTCCCCCGTCGGGGCCAGGTCCAGTTGGCCCCAGCATTTT
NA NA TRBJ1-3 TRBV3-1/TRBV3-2 CASSLVSTMGGNTIYF TGTGCCAGCAGCCTTGTTAGTACAATGGGTGGAAACACCATATATTTT
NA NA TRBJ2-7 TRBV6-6 CASRSRLYEQYF TGTGCCAGCAGATCCAGGTTGTACGAGCAGTACTTC
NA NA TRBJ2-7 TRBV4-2 CASSLTPEIVYEQYF TGTGCCAGCAGCCTCACCCCCGAGATTGTGTACGAGCAGTACTTC
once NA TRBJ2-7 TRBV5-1 CASSFQITYEQYF TGCGCCAGCAGCTTTCAGATTACCTACGAGCAGTACTTC
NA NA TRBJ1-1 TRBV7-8 CASSLRAAGTEAFF TGTGCCAGCAGCTTACGAGCGGCCGGCACTGAAGCTTTCTTT
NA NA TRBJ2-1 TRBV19 CASSIGGMGFF TGTGCCAGTAGTATCGGCGGGATGGGTTTCTTC
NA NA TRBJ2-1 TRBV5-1 CASSVLGNEQFF TGCGCCAGCAGCGTTCTGGGAAATGAGCAGTTCTTC
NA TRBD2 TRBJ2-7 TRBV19 CASSAPASGRDEQYF TGTGCCAGTAGTGCGCCGGCTAGCGGGAGGGACGAGCAGTACTTC
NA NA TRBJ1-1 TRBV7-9 CASSPTGNTEAFF TGTGCCAGCAGCCCTACAGGGAACACTGAAGCTTTCTTT
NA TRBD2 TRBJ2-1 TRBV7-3 CASSKTSGRFHEQFF TGTGCCAGCAGCAAGACTAGCGGGAGGTTCCATGAGCAGTTCTTC
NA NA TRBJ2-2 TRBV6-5 CASRSGPGELFF TGTGCCAGCAGGTCAGGGCCCGGGGAGCTGTTTTTT
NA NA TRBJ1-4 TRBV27 CASSFKGRGPGKLFF TGTGCCAGCAGTTTCAAGGGGCGGGGGCCGGGAAAACTGTTTTTT
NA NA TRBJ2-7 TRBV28 CASSPPRADLRKYF TGTGCCAGCAGTCCCCCGAGGGCAGACCTACGAAAGTACTTC
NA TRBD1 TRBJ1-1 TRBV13 CASSFRGRNTEAFF TGTGCCAGCAGCTTCAGGGGGCGGAACACTGAAGCTTTCTTT
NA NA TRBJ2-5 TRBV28 CASSPLRETQYF TGTGCCAGCAGTCCGCTACGCGAGACCCAGTACTTC
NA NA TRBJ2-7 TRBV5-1 CASSLWQGSSYEQYF TGCGCCAGCAGCTTGTGGCAGGGATCTTCCTACGAGCAGTACTTC
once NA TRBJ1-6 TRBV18 CASSPQRVDLSPLHF TGTGCCAGCTCACCACAGAGGGTAGATCTATCACCCCTCCACTTT
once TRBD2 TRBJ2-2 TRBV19 CASSPASGSGPGELFF TGTGCCAGTAGTCCGGCTAGCGGGAGCGGACCGGGGGAGCTGTTTTTT
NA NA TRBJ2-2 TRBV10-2 CASGTGELFF TGCGCCAGCGGTACCGGGGAGCTGTTTTTT
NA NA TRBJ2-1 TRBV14 CASSQDNGKFF TGTGCCAGCAGCCAAGATAATGGAAAATTCTTC
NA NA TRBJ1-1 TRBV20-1 CSADGEAFF TGCAGTGCGGACGGCGAAGCTTTCTTT
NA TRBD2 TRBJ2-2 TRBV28 CASRGPSGIQHTGELFF TGTGCCAGCAGGGGGCCTAGCGGGATACAGCACACCGGGGAGCTGTTTTTT
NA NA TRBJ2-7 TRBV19 CASSSGDEQYF NA
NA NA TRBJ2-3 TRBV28 CASSPRVPLTDTQYF TGTGCCAGCAGCCCTAGGGTTCCCCTGACAGATACGCAGTATTTT